This T cell receptor (beta chain) was identified in a study of OX40 agonist ivuxolimab in advanced cancers. Study-wide context: Patients treated during dose escalation were battling hepatocellular carcinoma, melanoma, renal cell or head and neck cancer. Notes on the study in general: Expanded peripheral T-cell antigen specificity went undetermined. Average numbers of expanded clones were greater in CD8+ T cells than in CD4+.

The repertoire was sequenced with immunoSEQ multiplex PCR; TCRdb's copy has only in-frame clones and lacks some. The data show some 30,000 clones, with about 87% seen just once and roughly 19% held by the top ten. Only a few counts were recorded for this clone. The antigen is not known. Patients with a history of autoimmune disease or on systemic immunosuppression were excluded. Trimming left V 3 bases short and J 12 bases short, with 15 bases between. In germline, CDR1 is LNHDA, CDR2 SQIVND (reference sequence). The CDR3 is 13 residues long. Sequencing used CD4+ or CD8+ T cells sorted from blood, obtained in a trial of the OX40 agonist ivuxolimab. The source of this sequence is an adult with an advanced solid tumor such as melanoma, head and neck, liver or kidney cancer. The rearrangement uses TRBV19 and TRBJ2-1; no firm D call. Here the CDR3 DNA reads TGTGCCAGTAGTATTACCCCCGTTCGTGTGCAGTTCTTC. Protein product: CASSITPVRVQFF.